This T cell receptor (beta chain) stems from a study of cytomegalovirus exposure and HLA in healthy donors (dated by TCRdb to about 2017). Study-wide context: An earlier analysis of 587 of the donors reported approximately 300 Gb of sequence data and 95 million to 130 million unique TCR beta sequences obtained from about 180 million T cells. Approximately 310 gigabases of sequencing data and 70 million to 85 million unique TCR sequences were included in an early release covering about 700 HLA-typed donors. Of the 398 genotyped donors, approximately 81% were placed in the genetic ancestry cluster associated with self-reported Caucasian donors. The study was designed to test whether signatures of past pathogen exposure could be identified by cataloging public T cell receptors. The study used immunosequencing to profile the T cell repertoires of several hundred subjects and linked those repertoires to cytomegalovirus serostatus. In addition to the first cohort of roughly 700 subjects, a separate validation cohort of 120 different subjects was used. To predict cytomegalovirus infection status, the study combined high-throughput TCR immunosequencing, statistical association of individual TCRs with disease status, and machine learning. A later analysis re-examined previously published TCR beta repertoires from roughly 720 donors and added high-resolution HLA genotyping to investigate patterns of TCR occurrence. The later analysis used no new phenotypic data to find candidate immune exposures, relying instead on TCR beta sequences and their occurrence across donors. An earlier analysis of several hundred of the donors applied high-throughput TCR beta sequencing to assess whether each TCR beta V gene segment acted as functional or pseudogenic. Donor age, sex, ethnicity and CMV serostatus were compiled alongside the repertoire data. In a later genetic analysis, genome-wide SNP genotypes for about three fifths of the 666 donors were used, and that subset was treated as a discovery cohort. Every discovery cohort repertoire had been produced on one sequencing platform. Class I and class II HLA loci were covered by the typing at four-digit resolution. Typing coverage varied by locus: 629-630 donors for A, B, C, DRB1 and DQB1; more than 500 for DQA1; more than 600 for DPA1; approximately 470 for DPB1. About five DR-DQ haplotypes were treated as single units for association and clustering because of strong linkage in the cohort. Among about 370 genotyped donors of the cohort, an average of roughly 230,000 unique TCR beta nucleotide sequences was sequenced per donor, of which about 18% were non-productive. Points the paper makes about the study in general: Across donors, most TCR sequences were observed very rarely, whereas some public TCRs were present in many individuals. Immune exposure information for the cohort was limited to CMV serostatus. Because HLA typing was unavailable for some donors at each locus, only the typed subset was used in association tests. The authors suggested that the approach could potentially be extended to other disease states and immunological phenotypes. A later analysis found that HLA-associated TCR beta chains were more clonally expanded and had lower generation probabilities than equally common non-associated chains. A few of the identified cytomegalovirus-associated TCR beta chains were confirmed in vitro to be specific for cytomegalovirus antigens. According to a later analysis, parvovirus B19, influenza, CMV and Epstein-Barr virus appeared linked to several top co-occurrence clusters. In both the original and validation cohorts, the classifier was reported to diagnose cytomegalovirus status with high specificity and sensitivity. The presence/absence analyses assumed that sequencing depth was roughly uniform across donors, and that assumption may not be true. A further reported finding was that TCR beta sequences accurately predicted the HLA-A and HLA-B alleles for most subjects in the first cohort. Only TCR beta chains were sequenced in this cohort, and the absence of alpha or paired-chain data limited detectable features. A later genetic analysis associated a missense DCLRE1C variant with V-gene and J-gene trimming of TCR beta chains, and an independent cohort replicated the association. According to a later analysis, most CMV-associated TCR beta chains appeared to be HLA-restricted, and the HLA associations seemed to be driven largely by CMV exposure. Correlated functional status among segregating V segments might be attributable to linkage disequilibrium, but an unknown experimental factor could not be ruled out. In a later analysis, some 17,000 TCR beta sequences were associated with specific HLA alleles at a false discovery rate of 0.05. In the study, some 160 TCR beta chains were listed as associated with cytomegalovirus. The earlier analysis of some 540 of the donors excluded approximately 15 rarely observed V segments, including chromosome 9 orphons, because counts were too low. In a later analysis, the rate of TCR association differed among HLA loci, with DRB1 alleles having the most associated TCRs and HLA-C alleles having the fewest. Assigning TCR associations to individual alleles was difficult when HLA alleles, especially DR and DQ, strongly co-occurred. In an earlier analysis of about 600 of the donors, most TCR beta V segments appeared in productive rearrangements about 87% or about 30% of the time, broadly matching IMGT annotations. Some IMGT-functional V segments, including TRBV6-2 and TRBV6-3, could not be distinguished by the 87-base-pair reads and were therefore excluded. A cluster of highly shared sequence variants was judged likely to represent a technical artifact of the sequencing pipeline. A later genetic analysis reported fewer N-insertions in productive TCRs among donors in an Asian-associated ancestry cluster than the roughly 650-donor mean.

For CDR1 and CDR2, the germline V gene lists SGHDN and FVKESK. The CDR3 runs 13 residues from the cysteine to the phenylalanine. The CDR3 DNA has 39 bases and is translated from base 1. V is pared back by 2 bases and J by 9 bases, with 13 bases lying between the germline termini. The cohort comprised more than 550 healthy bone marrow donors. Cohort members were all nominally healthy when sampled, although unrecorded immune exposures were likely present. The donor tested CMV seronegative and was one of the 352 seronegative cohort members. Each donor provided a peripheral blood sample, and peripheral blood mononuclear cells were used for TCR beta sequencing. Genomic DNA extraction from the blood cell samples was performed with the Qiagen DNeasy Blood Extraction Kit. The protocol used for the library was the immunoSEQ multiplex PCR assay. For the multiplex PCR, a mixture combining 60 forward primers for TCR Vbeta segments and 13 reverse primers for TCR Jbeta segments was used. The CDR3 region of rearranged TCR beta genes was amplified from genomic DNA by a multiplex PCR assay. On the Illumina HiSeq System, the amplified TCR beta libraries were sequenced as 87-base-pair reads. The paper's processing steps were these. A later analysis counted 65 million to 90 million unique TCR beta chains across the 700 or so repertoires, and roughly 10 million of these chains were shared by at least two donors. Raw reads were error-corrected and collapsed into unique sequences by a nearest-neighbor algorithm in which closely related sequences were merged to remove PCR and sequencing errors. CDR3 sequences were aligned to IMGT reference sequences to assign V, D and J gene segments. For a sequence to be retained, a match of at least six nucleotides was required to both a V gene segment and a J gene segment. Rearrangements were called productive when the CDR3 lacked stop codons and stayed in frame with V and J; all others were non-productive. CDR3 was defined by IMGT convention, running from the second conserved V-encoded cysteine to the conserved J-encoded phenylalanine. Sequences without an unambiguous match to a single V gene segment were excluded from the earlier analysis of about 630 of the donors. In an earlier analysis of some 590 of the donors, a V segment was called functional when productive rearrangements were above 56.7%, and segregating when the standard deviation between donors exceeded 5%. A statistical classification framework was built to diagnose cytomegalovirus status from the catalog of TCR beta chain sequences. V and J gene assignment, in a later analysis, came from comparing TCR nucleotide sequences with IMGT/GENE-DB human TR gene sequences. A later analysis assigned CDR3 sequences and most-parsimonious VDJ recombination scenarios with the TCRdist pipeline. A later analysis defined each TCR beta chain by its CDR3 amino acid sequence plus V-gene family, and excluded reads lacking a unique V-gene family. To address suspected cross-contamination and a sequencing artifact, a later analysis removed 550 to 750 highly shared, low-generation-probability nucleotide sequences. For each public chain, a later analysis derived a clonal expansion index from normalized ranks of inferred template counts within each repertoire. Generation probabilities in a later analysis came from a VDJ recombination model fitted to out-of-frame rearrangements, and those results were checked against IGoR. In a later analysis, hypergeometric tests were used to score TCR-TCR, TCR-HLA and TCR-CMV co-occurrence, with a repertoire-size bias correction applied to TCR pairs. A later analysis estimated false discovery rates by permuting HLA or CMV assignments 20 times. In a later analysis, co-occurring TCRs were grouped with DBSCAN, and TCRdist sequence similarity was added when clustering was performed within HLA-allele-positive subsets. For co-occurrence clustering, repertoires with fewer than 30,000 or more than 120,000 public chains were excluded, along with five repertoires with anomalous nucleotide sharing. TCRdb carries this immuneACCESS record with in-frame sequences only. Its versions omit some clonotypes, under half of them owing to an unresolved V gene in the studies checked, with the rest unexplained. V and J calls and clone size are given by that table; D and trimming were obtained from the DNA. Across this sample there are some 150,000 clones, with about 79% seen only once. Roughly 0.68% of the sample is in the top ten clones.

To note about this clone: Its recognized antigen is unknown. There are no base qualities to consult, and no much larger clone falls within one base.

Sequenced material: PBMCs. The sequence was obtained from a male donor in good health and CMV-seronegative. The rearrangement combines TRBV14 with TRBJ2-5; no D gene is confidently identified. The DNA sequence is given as TGTGCCAGCAGCCAAAATCCGGGTATGGCCCAGTACTTC. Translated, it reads CASSQNPGMAQYF. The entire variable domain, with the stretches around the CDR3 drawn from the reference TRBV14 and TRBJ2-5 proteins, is EAGVTQFPSHSVIEKGQTVTLRCDPISGHDNLYWYRRVMGKEIKFLLHFVKESKQDESGMPNNRFLAERTGGTYSTLKVQPAELEDSGVYFCASSQNPGMAQYFGPGTRLLVL.